This T cell receptor beta chain is from a study of CD8 T cells in Susac syndrome (dated by TCRdb to about 2019). Describing the broader study: Of the Susac syndrome patients who were sequenced, under 10 were in clinical remission while more than five had clinically active disease. At the time of blood withdrawal, Susac syndrome patients were either therapy-naive, taking corticosteroids (with some also receiving IVIg), or on IVIg alone. Repertoire sequencing was used to test whether CD8+ T cell activation and differentiation in Susac syndrome was antigen driven. The paper as a whole reports these results and caveats: The number of individuals in the TCR sequencing and HLA analysis was recognized as being relatively small. No clonal expansion was detected in the CD4+ T cell repertoire of Susac syndrome patients.

Based on the germline V gene, the CDR1 and CDR2 sequences are SGHTA and FQGNSA. Including cysteine and phenylalanine, the CDR3 has 15 amino acids. Here the CDR3 DNA is all that survives: 45 bases in frame from base 1. For this chain, trimming is 2 bases at the V end and 5 bases at the J end, and the number of junction bases without a gene match is 5. High-throughput TCR beta sequencing profiled peripheral blood CD8+ and CD4+ T cells from healthy donors, Susac syndrome patients and multiple sclerosis patients. Susac syndrome patients met recently defined diagnostic criteria for definite or probable disease. Bulk CD8+ and CD4+ T cells were purified by magnetic negative isolation, while CD8+ TEMRA cells were enriched using FACS. Blood was drawn into EDTA tubes, processed within 24 hours, and PBMCs were isolated by density gradient centrifugation. PBMCs intended for TCR sequencing were cryopreserved in liquid nitrogen and were subsequently thawed in a 37 degrees C water bath. Purity of sorted or isolated CD4+, CD8+ and CD8+ TEMRA cells was at least 90%.

Remarks on this clonotype: Its recognized antigen is unknown. Per-base qualities were not stored, and no clone one base away is much larger.

RNA was extracted using the RNeasy kit, and about 0.45 to 1 ug of the RNA was reverse transcribed with random hexamers. The immunoSEQ multiplex PCR assay, which covers 54 Vbeta and 13 Jbeta segments, was used to amplify TCR beta CDR3 regions. Bias from PCR amplification was corrected by using a synthetic template baseline for primer optimization and for computational correction. Processing in the source paper ran as follows. Reads were annotated to V, D and J genes per IMGT and analyzed with immunoSEQ Analyzer, keeping only productive sequences. Clonality was computed as one minus Shannon entropy normalized by log2 of the number of productive unique sequences. For each patient and control, public and private clones were evaluated among the 100 most prevalent clones. Clones were defined as Susac-specific when absent from the healthy and MS cohorts, from about 970 published viral clones and from other ImmuneACCESS disease sequences. TCRdb redid the processing of the public reads, applying fastp at Q25 and MiXCR, and retained in-frame beta chains. CDR3 protein duplicates are merged, each entry listing the most common genes and DNA. TCRdb, not the original authors, processed these V and J calls. A total of tens of thousands of distinct CDR3 sequences appear in this sample, about 93% of them only once. The ten largest make up around 0.57% of the sample.

The V and J genes are TRBV7-2 and TRBJ2-3; 9 junctional bases match TRBD2. The receptor comes from a human donor with Susac syndrome. The source material was CD4+ T cells from PBMCs. The nucleotide sequence is TGTGCCAGCAGCTTACATAGCGGGGGAGGAGATACGCAGTATTTT. Protein translation: CASSLHSGGGDTQYF.